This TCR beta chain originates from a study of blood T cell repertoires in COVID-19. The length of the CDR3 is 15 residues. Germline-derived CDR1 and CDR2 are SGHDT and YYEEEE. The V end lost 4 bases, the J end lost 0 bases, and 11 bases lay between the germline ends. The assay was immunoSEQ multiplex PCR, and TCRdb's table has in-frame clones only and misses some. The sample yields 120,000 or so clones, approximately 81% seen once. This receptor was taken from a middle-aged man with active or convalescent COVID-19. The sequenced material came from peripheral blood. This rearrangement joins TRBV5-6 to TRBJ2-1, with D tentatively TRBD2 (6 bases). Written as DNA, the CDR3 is TGTGCCAGCAGCCTGCGGGAAAGCTCCTACAATGAGCAGTTCTTC. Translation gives CASSLRESSYNEQFF. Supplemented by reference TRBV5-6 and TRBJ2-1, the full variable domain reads DAGVTQSPTHLIKTRGQQVTLRCSPKSGHDTVSWYQQALGQGPQFIFQYYEEEERQRGNFPDRFSGHQFPNYSSELNVNALLLGDSALYLCASSLRESSYNEQFFGPGTRLTVL.